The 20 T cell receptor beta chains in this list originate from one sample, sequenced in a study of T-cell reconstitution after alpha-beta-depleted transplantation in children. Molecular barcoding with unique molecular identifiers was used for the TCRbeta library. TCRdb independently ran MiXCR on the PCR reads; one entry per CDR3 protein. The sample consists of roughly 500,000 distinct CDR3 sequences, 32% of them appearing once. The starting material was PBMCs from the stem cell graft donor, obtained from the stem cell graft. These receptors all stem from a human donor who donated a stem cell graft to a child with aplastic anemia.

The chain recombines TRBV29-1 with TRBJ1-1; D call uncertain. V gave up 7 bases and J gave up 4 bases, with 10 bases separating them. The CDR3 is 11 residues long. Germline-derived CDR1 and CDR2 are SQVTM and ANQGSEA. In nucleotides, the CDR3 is TGCAGCGCCGCGGAGGGCACTGAAGCTTTCTTT. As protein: CSAAEGTEAFF.

The CDR3 reads CASSLSGDADTQYF. CDR3 bases: TGCGCCAGCAGCTTATCAGGGGATGCAGATACGCAGTATTTT. The chain couples TRBV5-1 to TRBJ2-3, with D perhaps matching TRBD1 (6 bases). This CDR3 is built from 14 residues. V lost 2 bases and J 4 bases, leaving 11 bases between the germline ends. CDR1 SGHRS and CDR2 YFSETQ come from the germline V gene.

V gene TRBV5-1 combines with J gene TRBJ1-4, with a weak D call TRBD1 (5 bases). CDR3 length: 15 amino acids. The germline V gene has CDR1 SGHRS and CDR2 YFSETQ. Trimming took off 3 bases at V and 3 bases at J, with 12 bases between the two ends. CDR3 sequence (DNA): TGCGCCAGCAGCTGGAGCCAGGGCTCTAATGAAAAACTGTTTTTT. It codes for CASSWSQGSNEKLFF.

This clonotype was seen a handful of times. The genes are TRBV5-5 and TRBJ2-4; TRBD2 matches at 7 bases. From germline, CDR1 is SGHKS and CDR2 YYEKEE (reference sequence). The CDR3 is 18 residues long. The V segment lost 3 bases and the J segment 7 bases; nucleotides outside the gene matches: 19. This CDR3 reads CASSWEGQAPGWANIQYF. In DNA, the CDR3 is TGTGCCAGCAGCTGGGAGGGGCAAGCTCCGGGGTGGGCGAACATTCAGTACTTC.

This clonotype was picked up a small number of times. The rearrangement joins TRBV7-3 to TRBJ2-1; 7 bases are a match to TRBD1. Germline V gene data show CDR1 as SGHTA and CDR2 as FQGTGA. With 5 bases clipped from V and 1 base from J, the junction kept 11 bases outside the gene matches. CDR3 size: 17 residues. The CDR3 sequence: CASSPETGLLSYNEQFF. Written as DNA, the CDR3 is TGTGCCAGCAGCCCAGAGACAGGGCTCTTGTCCTACAATGAGCAGTTCTTC.

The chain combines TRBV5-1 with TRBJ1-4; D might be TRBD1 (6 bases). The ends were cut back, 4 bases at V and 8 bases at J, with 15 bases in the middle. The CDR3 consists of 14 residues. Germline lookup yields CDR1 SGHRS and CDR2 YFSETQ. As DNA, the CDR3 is TGCGCCAGCAGCCTTCGACAGGTACAAGAAAAACTGTTTTTT. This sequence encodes CASSLRQVQEKLFF.

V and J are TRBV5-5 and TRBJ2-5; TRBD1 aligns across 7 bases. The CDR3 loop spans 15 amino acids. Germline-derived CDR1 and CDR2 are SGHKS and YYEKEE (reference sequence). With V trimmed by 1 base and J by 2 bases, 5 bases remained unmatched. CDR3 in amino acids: CASSLLGGQQETQYF. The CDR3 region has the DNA TGTGCCAGCAGCTTGCTAGGGGGACAGCAAGAGACCCAGTACTTC.

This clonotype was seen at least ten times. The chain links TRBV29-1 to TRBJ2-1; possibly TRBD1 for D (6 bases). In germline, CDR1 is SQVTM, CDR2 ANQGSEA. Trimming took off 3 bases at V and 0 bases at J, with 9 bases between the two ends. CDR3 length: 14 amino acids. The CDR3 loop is CSVEGRGSYNEQFF. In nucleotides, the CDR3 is TGCAGCGTTGAGGGCAGGGGCTCCTACAATGAGCAGTTCTTC.

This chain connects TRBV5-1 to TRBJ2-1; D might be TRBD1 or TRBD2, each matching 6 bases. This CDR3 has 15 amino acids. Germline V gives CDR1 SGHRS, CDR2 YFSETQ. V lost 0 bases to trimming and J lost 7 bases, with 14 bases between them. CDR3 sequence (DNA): TGCGCCAGCAGCTTGGACCGTCTAGGGGGGAATGAGCAGTTCTTC. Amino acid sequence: CASSLDRLGGNEQFF.

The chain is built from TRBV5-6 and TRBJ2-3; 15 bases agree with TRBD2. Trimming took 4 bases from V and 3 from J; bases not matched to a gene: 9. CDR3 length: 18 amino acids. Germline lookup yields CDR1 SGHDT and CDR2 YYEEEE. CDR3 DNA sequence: TGTGCCAGCAGCCCAGGACTAGCGGGAGGGCGAGATACAGATACGCAGTATTTT. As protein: CASSPGLAGGRDTDTQYF.

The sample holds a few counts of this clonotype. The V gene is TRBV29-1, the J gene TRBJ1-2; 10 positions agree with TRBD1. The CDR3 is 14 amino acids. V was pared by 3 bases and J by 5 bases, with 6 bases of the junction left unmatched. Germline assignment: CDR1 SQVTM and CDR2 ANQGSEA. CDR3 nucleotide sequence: TGCAGCGTTGATTGGGGACAGGGGCTTTATGGCTACACCTTC. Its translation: CSVDWGQGLYGYTF. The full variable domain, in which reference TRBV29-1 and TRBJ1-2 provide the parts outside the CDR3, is SAVISQKPSRDICQRGTSLTIQCQVDSQVTMMFWYRQQPGQSLTLIATANQGSEATYESGFVIDKFPISRPNLTFSTLTVSNMSPEDSSIYLCSVDWGQGLYGYTFGSGTRLTVV.

Written as DNA, the CDR3 is TGTGCCAGTAAGGACAGTTTTGAAGCTTTCTTT. Protein: CASKDSFEAFF. The gene calls are TRBV6-2 or TRBV6-3 and TRBJ1-1, with D maybe TRBD1 (6 bases). The CDR3 contains 11 residues. The V end lost 9 bases, the J end lost 7 bases, and 12 bases lay between the germline ends. Germline values: CDR1 MNHEY, CDR2 SVGEGT.

The CDR3 DNA reads as TGTGCCTGGATACCTGGGCGGGTGGTGAACACTGAAGCTTTCTTT. Translating gives CAWIPGRVVNTEAFF. V and J are TRBV30 and TRBJ1-1, with D uncertain. This CDR3 region has 15 residues. Trimming shortened V by 4 bases and J by 0 bases, and 15 bases separated the two germline ends. Germline CDR1 and CDR2: GTSNPN and SVGIG (reference sequence).

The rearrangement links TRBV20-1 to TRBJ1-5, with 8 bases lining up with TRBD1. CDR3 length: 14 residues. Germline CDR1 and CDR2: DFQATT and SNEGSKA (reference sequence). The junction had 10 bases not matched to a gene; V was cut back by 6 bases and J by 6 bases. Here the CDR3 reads CSAATGGNGQPQHF. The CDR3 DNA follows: TGCAGTGCCGCAACAGGGGGTAATGGTCAGCCCCAGCATTTT.

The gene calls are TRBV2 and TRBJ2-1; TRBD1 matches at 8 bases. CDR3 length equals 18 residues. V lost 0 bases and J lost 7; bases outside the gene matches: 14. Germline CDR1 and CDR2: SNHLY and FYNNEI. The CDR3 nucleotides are TGTGCCAGCAGTGAAGCGCTTCGGGGCAGGGGGCGCGGAAATGAGCAGTTCTTC. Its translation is CASSEALRGRGRGNEQFF.

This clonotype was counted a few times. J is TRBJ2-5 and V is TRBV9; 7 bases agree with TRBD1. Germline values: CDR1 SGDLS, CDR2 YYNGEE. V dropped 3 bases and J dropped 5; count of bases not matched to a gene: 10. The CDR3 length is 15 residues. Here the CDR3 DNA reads TGTGCCAGCAGCGCTTCTACAGGGGTGCGGGAGACCCAGTACTTC. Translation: CASSASTGVRETQYF.

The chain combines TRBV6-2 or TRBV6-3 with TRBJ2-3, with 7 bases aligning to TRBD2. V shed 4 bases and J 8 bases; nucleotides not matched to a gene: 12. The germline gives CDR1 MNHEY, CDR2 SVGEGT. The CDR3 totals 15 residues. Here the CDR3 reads CASSWGGTVILTQYF. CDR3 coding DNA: TGTGCCAGCAGTTGGGGGGGGACTGTAATCCTTACGCAGTATTTT.

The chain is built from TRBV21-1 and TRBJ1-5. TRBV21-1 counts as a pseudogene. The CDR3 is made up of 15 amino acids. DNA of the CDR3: TGTGCCAGCAGCCCCCAGGGCCCCGGCAATCAGCCCCAGCATTTT. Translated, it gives CASSPQGPGNQPQHF.

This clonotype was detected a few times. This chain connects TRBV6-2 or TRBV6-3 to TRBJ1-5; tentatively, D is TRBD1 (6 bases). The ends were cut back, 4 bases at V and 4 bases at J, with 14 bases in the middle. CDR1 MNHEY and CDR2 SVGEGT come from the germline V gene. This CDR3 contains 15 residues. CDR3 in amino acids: CASSSPDSRNQPQHF. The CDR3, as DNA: TGTGCCAGCAGTTCCCCGGACAGTAGGAATCAGCCCCAGCATTTT.

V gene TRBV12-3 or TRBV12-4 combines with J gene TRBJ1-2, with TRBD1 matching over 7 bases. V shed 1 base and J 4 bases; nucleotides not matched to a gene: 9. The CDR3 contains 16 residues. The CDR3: CASSLEEGAQGYGYTF. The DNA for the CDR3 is TGTGCCAGCAGTTTAGAGGAGGGGGCGCAAGGCTATGGCTACACCTTC.